What follows is one T cell receptor (beta chain) and its context. These data originate in a study of blood T cells in healthy people across ages. The CDR3 spans 17 residues. From germline, CDR1 is MNHEY and CDR2 SVGAGI. V lost 2 bases and J lost 5; bases outside the gene matches: 5. Alongside a J-beta primer mix, a sample-barcoded 5' primer served in a second PCR lasting about 7 to 12 cycles. TCRdb used MiXCR to reprocess the 5' RACE reads, holding one entry per CDR3 protein. The sample carries about a million distinct CDR3 sequences, roughly half recorded once. This chain links TRBV6-5 with TRBJ2-1; 14 positions match TRBD2. Sequenced material: blood. The sequence was obtained from an older woman in good health. CDR3 nucleotide sequence: TGTGCCAGCAGTTACGGGACTAGCGGGAGTAGAAACAATGAGCAGTTCTTC. Encoded protein: CASSYGTSGSRNNEQFF.